This T cell receptor beta chain is from a study of CXCR3-negative and CXCR3-positive naive CD8 T cells. CDR3 length: 14 residues. The germline V gene encodes CDR1 MDHEN and CDR2 SYDVKM. The authors prepared UMI-labeled TRB cDNA libraries by 5' RACE. Reanalyzing the 5' RACE reads, TCRdb keeps one entry per CDR3 protein, without DNA. The sample shows 45,000 to 65,000 distinct CDR3 sequences, and roughly 1.6% sits with its ten largest clones. The chain couples TRBV28 to TRBJ1-1. Sequenced input: naive CXCR3- CD8+ T cells from blood. The subset is: CD45RO-CCR7+CD27+CD95- naive CD8+ T cells lacking CXCR3 (TNR3-). The clonotype originates from a human donor in good health. Some clones in this sample may be carry-over from other donors' samples. The CDR3 loop is CASSLEVMMTEAFF.